The 20 T cell receptor beta chains given below trace back to one sample, sequenced in a study of human T cells and chemical hapten exposure. Someone pulled total RNA out of unfractionated whole blood. The library tagged individual cDNA molecules with unique molecular identifiers. One entry per CDR3 protein results from TCRdb running MiXCR on the reads. The sample records around 120,000 distinct CDR3 sequences, approximately 9% being singletons. Sequencing was performed on whole blood. Receptor source: a human donor in good health. Some clones in this sample may be carry-over from other donors' samples.

In this sample, this clonotype turned up many times. This chain links TRBV18 with TRBJ2-1, with 7 bases fitting TRBD2. J lost 4 bases, V lost 0 bases, and 6 bases had no gene match. The CDR3 is made up of 16 amino acids. Per the germline V gene, CDR1 is KGHSH and CDR2 is LQKENI. DNA of the CDR3: TGTGCCAGCTCACCACCTTGGCAGGGAGGGTACAATGAGCAGTTCTTC. Translating gives CASSPPWQGGYNEQFF.

In this sample, this clonotype turned up a few times. As DNA, the CDR3 is TGTGCCAGCAGCCCAGTGGGCGGGGGGGCCGGTGGTACGCAGTATTTT. This translates into CASSPVGGGAGGTQYF. This chain uses TRBV5-4 with TRBJ2-3, with 9 bases aligning to TRBD2. CDR3 size: 16 residues. From germline, CDR1 is SGHNT and CDR2 YYREEE (reference sequence). Losses at the gene ends were 4 bases for V and 8 bases for J; bases not matched to a gene: 14.

This clonotype occurred a few times. CDR3 sequence (DNA): TGCGCCAGCACCGAGACTAGCGTGAACACCGGGGAGCTGTTTTTT. Amino acids: CASTETSVNTGELFF. The chain is built from TRBV5-1 and TRBJ2-2; 8 nucleotides align to TRBD2. Germline V gives CDR1 SGHRS, CDR2 YFSETQ. The CDR3 contains 15 residues. With 6 bases clipped from V and 1 base from J, the junction kept 5 bases outside the gene matches.

This clonotype was seen many times. This chain joins TRBV29-1 and TRBJ2-7, with 7 nucleotides matching TRBD1. This CDR3 has 15 amino acids. V shed 2 bases and J 0 bases; nucleotides not matched to a gene: 7. Germline-derived CDR1 and CDR2 are SQVTM and ANQGSEA. DNA for the CDR3: TGCAGCGTTGAAAATGGACAGGCGAGCTCCTACGAGCAGTACTTC. It specifies CSVENGQASSYEQYF.

This clonotype was counted between two and nine times. The chain links TRBV6-6 to TRBJ1-3, with D unresolved. Germline CDR1 reads MNHNY; CDR2 reads SVGAGI (reference sequence). The V and J ends lost 6 bases and 1 base respectively, with 13 bases between them. CDR3 length: 15 amino acids. CDR3 DNA: TGTGCCAGCAGGGTTGGTGGCGGGTCTGGAAACACCATATATTTT. This codes for CASRVGGGSGNTIYF.

The rearrangement joins TRBV5-4 to TRBJ2-2, with TRBD1 identical over 8 bases. The CDR3 is 16 amino acids. J gave up 2 bases and V 5 bases, and 8 bases lay outside the gene matches. In germline, CDR1 is SGHNT, CDR2 YYREEE (reference sequence). CDR3 region: CASRRGDRLNTGELFF. The CDR3 DNA reads TGTGCCAGCAGGCGTGGGGACAGGTTAAACACCGGGGAGCTGTTTTTT.

This clonotype appeared a few times. The chain employs TRBV25-1 and TRBJ2-1; 12 bases map to TRBD2. Germline V gene sequence: CDR1 MGHDK, CDR2 SYGVNS. This CDR3 region has 17 residues. The V segment lost 0 bases and the J segment 2 bases; nucleotides outside the gene matches: 2. In nucleotides, the CDR3 is TGTGCCAGCAGTGAATATGGGACTAGCGGGCCCTACAATGAGCAGTTCTTC. Its protein product is CASSEYGTSGPYNEQFF.

The rearrangement uses TRBV18 and TRBJ2-5; D unclear. Germline lookup yields CDR1 KGHSH and CDR2 LQKENI. Trimming removed 2 bases from V and 1 base from J, with 5 bases in between. The CDR3 sequence is 13 residues long. CDR3 residues: CASSPGVQETQYF. The CDR3 bases are TGTGCCAGCTCACCAGGGGTCCAAGAGACCCAGTACTTC. The whole variable domain, filled in from reference TRBV18 and TRBJ2-5, reads NAGVMQNPRHLVRRRGQEARLRCSPMKGHSHVYWYRQLPEEGLKFMVYLQKENIIDESGMPKERFSAEFPKEGPSILRIQQVVRGDSAAYFCASSPGVQETQYFGPGTRLLVL.

This clonotype was observed once. A read error is possible here, since a much larger clone lies one base away. The chain uses TRBV27 and TRBJ1-5; D perhaps matches TRBD1 (5 bases). Between the trimmed V and J ends, which lost 6 bases and 2 bases, there was a span of 11 bases. Looked up from germline, CDR1 is MNHEY and CDR2 is SMNVEV (reference sequence). The CDR3 consists of 14 residues. The CDR3 DNA sequence: TGTGCCAGCAGGGACATGGTAGGCAATCAGCCCCAGCATTTT. This translates into CASRDMVGNQPQHF.

The chain uses TRBV11-2 and TRBJ1-2; D is perhaps TRBD1 (5 bases). V lost 5 bases and J lost 8, with 24 bases in between. This CDR3 has 16 residues. Per germline, CDR1 SGHAT and CDR2 FQNNGV. This CDR3 reads CASSPIIQGFSIGYTF. DNA for the CDR3: TGTGCCAGCAGCCCGATCATCCAGGGATTCAGTATAGGCTACACCTTC.

The chain employs TRBV7-9 and TRBJ1-1; D unresolved. CDR1 is SEHNR and CDR2 is FQNEAQ in the germline V gene (reference sequence). V dropped 2 bases and J dropped 1 base, with 8 bases sitting between them. The CDR3 runs to 14 residues. DNA of the CDR3: TGTGCCAGCAGCTTAAGTCATCCGAACACTGAAGCTTTCTTT. Amino acid sequence: CASSLSHPNTEAFF. The variable domain in full, completed from reference TRBV7-9 and TRBJ1-1, reads DTGVSQNPRHKITKRGQNVTFRCDPISEHNRLYWYRQTLGQGPEFLTYFQNEAQLEKSRLLSDRFSAERPKGSFSTLEIQRTEQGDSAMYLCASSLSHPNTEAFFGQGTRLTVV.

The chain couples TRBV6-5 to TRBJ2-7; D unresolved. The V and J ends lost 0 bases and 6 bases respectively, with 9 bases between them. Per germline, CDR1 MNHEY and CDR2 SVGAGI. The CDR3 is 13 residues long. The CDR3: CASSYSGVGEQYF. Written as DNA, the CDR3 is TGTGCCAGCAGTTACTCTGGGGTTGGCGAGCAGTACTTC.

The V call is TRBV12-3 or TRBV12-4, the J call TRBJ1-5, with TRBD1 as a possible D gene (5 bases). Trimming pared 5 bases from V and 1 base from J, leaving 12 bases between. The CDR3 covers 15 residues. CDR3 region: CASSRQGLSNQPQHF. CDR3 nucleotide sequence: TGTGCCAGCAGTCGCCAGGGTCTAAGCAATCAGCCCCAGCATTTT.

This clonotype has at least ten counts. The rearrangement uses TRBV4-1 and TRBJ1-1; D is uncertain. Trimming took 3 bases from V and 1 from J, leaving 9 bases between them. Germline CDR1 and CDR2: MGHRA and YSYEKL. CDR3 length: 14 residues. In nucleotides, the CDR3 is TGCGCCAGCAGCCACCCCATGGCGAACACTGAAGCTTTCTTT. It is translated as CASSHPMANTEAFF.

This clonotype was counted between two and nine times. The chain joins TRBV25-1 to TRBJ2-1; 9 positions agree with TRBD2. CDR1 and CDR2 from the germline V gene are MGHDK and SYGVNS. This CDR3 region has 15 residues. V trimming: 6 bases; J trimming: 8 bases; junction bases outside the gene matches: 11. CDR3 loop: CASSEGSGGQDEQFF. CDR3 nucleotides: TGTGCCAGCAGCGAGGGGAGCGGGGGGCAGGATGAGCAGTTCTTC. Complete variable domain (other parts from reference TRBV25-1 and TRBJ2-1): EADIYQTPRYLVIGTGKKITLECSQTMGHDKMYWYQQDPGMELHLIHYSYGVNSTEKGDLSSESTVSRIRTEHFPLTLESARPSHTSQYLCASSEGSGGQDEQFFGPGTRLTVL.

This clonotype came up many times. The rearrangement links TRBV7-3 to TRBJ2-3, with D possibly TRBD2 on 6 matching bases. Trimming pared 5 bases from V and 2 bases from J, leaving 17 bases between. Germline V gene data show CDR1 as SGHTA and CDR2 as FQGTGA. The CDR3 loop spans 16 amino acids. The CDR3 sequence is CASSPFGGANTDTQYF. The CDR3 DNA reads TGTGCCAGCAGCCCCTTTGGAGGGGCGAACACAGATACGCAGTATTTT.

This clonotype was counted at least ten times. The gene calls are TRBV19 and TRBJ1-5; no firm D call. The length of the CDR3 is 15 residues. With 3 bases removed from V and 4 bases from J, the gap between germline ends came to 13 bases. Germline V gives CDR1 LNHDA, CDR2 SQIVND (reference sequence). The CDR3 sequence: CASSITANPNQPQHF. CDR3 nucleotides: TGTGCCAGTAGTATTACAGCCAACCCAAATCAGCCCCAGCATTTT.

Many counts were recorded for this clonotype. The V gene is TRBV21-1, the J gene TRBJ1-1. TRBV21-1 corresponds to a pseudogene. This CDR3 region has 11 residues. CDR3 sequence reads: CASTLNTEAFF. CDR3 nucleotides: TGTGCCAGCACCTTGAACACTGAAGCTTTCTTT.

In this sample, this clonotype turned up a few times. This sequence joins TRBV11-2 and TRBJ2-1; 7 bases agree with TRBD2. Germline assignment: CDR1 SGHAT and CDR2 FQNNGV. The CDR3 is 16 amino acids. V was pared by 4 bases and J by 1 base, with 7 bases of the junction left unmatched. The CDR3 DNA reads as TGTGCCAGCAGCTCGGTGGAGGGAGGGTCCTACAATGAGCAGTTCTTC. Translated, it gives CASSSVEGGSYNEQFF. The full variable domain, its missing parts supplied by reference TRBV11-2 and TRBJ2-1, is EAGVAQSPRYKIIEKRQSVAFWCNPISGHATLYWYQQILGQGPKLLIQFQNNGVVDDSQLPKDRFSAERLKGVDSTLKIQPAKLEDSAVYLCASSSVEGGSYNEQFFGPGTRLTVL.

This clonotype came up a few times. The V call is TRBV11-2, the J call TRBJ2-5; 8 nucleotides line up with TRBD1. Germline CDR1 is SGHAT and CDR2 is FQNNGV. This CDR3 is 15 amino acids long. The V gene end was trimmed by 4 bases and the J gene end by 2 bases; junction bases not matched to a gene: 6. The CDR3 DNA is TGTGCCAGCAGCTCAGGGGGCCGGGAACAAGAGACCCAGTACTTC. Protein: CASSSGGREQETQYF.